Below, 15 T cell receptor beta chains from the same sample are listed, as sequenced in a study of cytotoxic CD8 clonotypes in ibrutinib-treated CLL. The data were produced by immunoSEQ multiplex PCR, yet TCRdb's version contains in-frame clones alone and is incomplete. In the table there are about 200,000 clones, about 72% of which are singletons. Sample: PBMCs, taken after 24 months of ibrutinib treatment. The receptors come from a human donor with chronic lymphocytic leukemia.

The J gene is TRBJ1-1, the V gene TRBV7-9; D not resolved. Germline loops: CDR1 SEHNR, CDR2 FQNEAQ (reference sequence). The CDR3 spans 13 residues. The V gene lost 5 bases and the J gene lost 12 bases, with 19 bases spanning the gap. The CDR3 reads CASSLRGRSGTFF. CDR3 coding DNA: TGTGCCAGCAGCCTCCGAGGCCGCTCCGGGACTTTCTTT.

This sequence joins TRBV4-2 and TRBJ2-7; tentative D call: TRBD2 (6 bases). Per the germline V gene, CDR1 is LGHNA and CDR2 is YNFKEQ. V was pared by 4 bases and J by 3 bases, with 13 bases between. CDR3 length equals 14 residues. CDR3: CASSRGVDSYEQYF. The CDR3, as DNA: TGTGCCAGCAGCCGCGGGGTGGATAGCTACGAGCAGTACTTC.

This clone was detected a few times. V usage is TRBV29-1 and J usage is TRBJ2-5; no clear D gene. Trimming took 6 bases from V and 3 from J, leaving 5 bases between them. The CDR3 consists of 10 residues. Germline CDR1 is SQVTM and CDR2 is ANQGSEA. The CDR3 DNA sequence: TGCAGCGTCCAAAAAGAGACCCAGTACTTC. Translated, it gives CSVQKETQYF.

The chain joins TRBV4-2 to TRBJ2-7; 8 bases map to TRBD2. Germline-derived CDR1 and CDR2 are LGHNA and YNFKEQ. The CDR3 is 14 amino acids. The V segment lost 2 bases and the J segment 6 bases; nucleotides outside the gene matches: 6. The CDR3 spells CASSQTGRVLEQYF. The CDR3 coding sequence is TGTGCCAGCAGCCAAACCGGGAGGGTACTCGAGCAGTACTTC.

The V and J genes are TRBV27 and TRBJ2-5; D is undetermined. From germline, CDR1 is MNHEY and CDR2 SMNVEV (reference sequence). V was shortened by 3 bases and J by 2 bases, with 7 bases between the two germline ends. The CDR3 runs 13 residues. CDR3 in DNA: TGTGCCAGCAGTTTTAAAAAGCAAGAGACCCAGTACTTC. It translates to CASSFKKQETQYF.

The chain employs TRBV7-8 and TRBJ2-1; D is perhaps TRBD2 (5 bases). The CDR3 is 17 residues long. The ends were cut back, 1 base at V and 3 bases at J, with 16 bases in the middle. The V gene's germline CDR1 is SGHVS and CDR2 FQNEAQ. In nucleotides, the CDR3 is TGTGCCAGCAGCTTAGAGTTTTATTTAGCGAGCTACAATGAGCAGTTCTTC. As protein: CASSLEFYLASYNEQFF.

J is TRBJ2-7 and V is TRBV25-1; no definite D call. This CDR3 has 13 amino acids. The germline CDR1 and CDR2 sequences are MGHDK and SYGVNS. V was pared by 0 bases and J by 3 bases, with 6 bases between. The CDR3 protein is CASSEYVDYEQYF. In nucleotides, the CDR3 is TGTGCCAGCAGTGAATATGTAGACTACGAGCAGTACTTC.

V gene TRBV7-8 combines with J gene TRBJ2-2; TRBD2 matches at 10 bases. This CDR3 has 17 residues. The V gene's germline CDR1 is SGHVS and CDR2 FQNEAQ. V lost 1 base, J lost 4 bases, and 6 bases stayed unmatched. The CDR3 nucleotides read TGTGCCAGCAGCTTAGTTGCTAGCGGGAGCGGCACCGGGGAGCTGTTTTTT. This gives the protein CASSLVASGSGTGELFF.

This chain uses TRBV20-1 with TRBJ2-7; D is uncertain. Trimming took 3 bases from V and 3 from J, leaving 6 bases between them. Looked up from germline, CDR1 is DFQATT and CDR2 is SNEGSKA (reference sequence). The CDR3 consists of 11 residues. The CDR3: CSASKRYEQYF. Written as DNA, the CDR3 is TGCAGTGCTAGTAAGCGCTACGAGCAGTACTTC.

Here the CDR3 reads CASSTGLAGGIEQYF. The CDR3 region has the DNA TGCGCCAGCAGCACCGGACTAGCGGGAGGCATCGAGCAGTACTTC. The chain has TRBV5-1 and TRBJ2-7, with TRBD2 identical over 14 bases. With V trimmed by 4 bases and J by 6 bases, 6 bases remained unmatched. Germline CDR1 SGHRS, CDR2 YFSETQ. CDR3 length equals 15 residues.

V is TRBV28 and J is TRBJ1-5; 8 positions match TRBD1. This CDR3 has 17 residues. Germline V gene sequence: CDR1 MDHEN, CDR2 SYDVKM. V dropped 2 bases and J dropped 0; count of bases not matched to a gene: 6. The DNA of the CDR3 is TGTGCCAGCAGTTTAATAGGGACAGGCGTTAGCAATCAGCCCCAGCATTTT. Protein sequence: CASSLIGTGVSNQPQHF. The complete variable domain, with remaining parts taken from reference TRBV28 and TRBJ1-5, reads DVKVTQSSRYLVKRTGEKVFLECVQDMDHENMFWYRQDPGLGLRLIYFSYDVKMKEKGDIPEGYSVSREKKERFSLILESASTNQTSMYLCASSLIGTGVSNQPQHFGDGTRLSIL.

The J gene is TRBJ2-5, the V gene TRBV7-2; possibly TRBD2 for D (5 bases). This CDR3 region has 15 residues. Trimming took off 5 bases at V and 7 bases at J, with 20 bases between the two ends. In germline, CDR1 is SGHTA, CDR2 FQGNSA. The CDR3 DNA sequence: TGTGCCAGCAGCCTAAGCGGAGCCCGGTTCGGGACCCAGTACTTC. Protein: CASSLSGARFGTQYF. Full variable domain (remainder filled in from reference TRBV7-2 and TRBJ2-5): GAGVSQSPSNKVTEKGKDVELRCDPISGHTALYWYRQSLGQGLEFLIYFQGNSAPDKSGLPSDRFSAERTGGSVSTLTIQRTQQEDSAVYLCASSLSGARFGTQYFGPGTRLLVL.

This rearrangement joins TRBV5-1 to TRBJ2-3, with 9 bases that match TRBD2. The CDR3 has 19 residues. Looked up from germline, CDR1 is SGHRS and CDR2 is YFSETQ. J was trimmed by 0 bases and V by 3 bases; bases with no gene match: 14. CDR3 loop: CASSSKETSGASSTDTQYF. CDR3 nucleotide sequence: TGCGCCAGCAGCTCCAAAGAGACTAGCGGCGCTTCTAGCACAGATACGCAGTATTTT.

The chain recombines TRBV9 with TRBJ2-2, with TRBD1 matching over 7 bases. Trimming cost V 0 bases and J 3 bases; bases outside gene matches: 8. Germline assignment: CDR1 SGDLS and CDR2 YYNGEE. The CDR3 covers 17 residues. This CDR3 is CASSVGQGEADTGELFF. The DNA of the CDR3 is TGTGCCAGCAGCGTAGGACAGGGAGAAGCGGACACCGGGGAGCTGTTTTTT.

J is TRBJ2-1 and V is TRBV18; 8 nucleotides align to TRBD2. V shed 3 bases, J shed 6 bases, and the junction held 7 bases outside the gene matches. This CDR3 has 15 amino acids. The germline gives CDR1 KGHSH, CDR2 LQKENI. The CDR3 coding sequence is TGTGCCAGCTCACCGCCGAGTAGCGGGGCCAATGAGCAGTTCTTC. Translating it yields CASSPPSSGANEQFF.